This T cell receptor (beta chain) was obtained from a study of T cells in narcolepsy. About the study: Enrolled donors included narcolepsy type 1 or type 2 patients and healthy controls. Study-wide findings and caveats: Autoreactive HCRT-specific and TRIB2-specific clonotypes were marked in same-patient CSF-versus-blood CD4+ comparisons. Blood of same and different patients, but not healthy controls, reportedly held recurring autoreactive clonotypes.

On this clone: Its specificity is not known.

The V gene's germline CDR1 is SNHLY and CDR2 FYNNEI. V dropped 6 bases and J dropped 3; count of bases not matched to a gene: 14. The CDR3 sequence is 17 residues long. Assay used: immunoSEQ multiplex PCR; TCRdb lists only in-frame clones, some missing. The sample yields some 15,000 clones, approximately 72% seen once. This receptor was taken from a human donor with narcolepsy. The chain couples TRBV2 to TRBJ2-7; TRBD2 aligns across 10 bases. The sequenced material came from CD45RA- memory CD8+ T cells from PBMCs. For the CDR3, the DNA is TGTGCCAGCAGCGACAGCGTAGCGGGGGGCGTTAGCTACGAGCAGTACTTC. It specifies CASSDSVAGGVSYEQYF.